The next 13 T cell receptor beta chains were all read from a single sample in a study of T cell changes during pregnancy in multiple sclerosis. Generated by immunoSEQ multiplex PCR, the TCRdb table keeps only in-frame clones and is missing some. The sample yields 55,000 to 65,000 clones, approximately 94% seen once. The input for sequencing was CD8+ T cells from peripheral blood mononuclear cells, taken in the third trimester of pregnancy. Receptors were obtained from a female donor with multiple sclerosis, enrolled in a pregnancy study.

This clone was detected once. This chain joins TRBV5-3 and TRBJ2-7, with TRBD2 as a possible D gene (6 bases). TRBV5-3 is assigned to the ORF class and has an uncertain function. This CDR3 contains 15 residues. The V end lost 4 bases, the J end lost 12 bases, and 26 bases lay between the germline ends. In nucleotides, the CDR3 is TGTGCCAGAAGCGCGGGGTTCGGGCTTGGGCAAGGGCCGTACTTC. Translation gives CARSAGFGLGQGPYF.

The chain has TRBV7-9 and TRBJ1-2, with 8 bases matching TRBD1. CDR1 is SEHNR and CDR2 is FQNEAQ in the germline V gene (reference sequence). This CDR3 has 14 amino acids. Trimming at V came to 5 bases and at J to 6 bases, leaving 8 bases not matched to a gene. The DNA of the CDR3 is TGTGCCAGCAGCGTCCAGGACAGGGTAGATGGCTACACCTTC. Its protein is CASSVQDRVDGYTF.

The rearrangement links TRBV19 to TRBJ2-1, with 8 bases matching TRBD2. V lost 1 base to trimming and J lost 8 bases; unmatched junction nucleotides: 4. The length of the CDR3 is 14 residues. CDR1 is LNHDA, CDR2 SQIVND, per germline (reference sequence). The CDR3 is CASSIGGTRDEQFF. DNA for the CDR3: TGTGCCAGTAGTATAGGCGGGACTAGGGATGAGCAGTTCTTC.

This clone is large. The rearrangement joins TRBV10-1 to TRBJ2-7; a weak D match, TRBD1 (6 bases). V lost 4 bases, J lost 6 bases, and 10 bases lay in between. This CDR3 is 12 amino acids long. CDR1 WNHNN and CDR2 SYGVQD come from the germline V gene (reference sequence). The CDR3 protein is CASSARGREQYF. For the CDR3, the DNA is TGCGCCAGCAGTGCCAGGGGCCGCGAGCAGTACTTC.

The chain joins TRBV10-3 to TRBJ1-5, with no clear D. CDR1 is ENHRY and CDR2 is SYGVKD in the germline V gene. The CDR3 spans 13 residues. Trimming removed 6 bases at V and 6 bases at J, with 12 bases between. The DNA for the CDR3 is TGTGCCATCAGCCCCGAACGGGGTCAGCCCCAGCATTTT. Protein sequence: CAISPERGQPQHF.

This chain joins TRBV9 and TRBJ1-5; D not certain. Germline V gene lookup returns CDR1 SGDLS and CDR2 YYNGEE. This CDR3 region has 17 residues. Trimming left V 2 bases short and J 6 bases short, with 21 bases between. In nucleotides, the CDR3 is TGTGCCAGCAGCGTTAGCCCCTTACGGGGAAGAATTCAGCCCCAGCATTTT. Its protein is CASSVSPLRGRIQPQHF.

The V call is TRBV29-1, the J call TRBJ2-7, with 7 bases aligning to TRBD2. The ends lost 3 bases at V and 4 bases at J; junction bases unmatched: 9. The CDR3 is 14 residues long. In germline, CDR1 is SQVTM, CDR2 ANQGSEA. Written as DNA, the CDR3 is TGCAGCGTTGAGGTTGGCGGGAGTCTGTACGAGCAGTACTTC. Translation: CSVEVGGSLYEQYF.

The chain employs TRBV19 and TRBJ1-5; TRBD1 might be the D (5 bases). Germline V gives CDR1 LNHDA, CDR2 SQIVND (reference sequence). The length of the CDR3 is 15 residues. Trimming removed 1 base at V and 7 bases at J, with 14 bases between. CDR3 nucleotide sequence: TGTGCCAGTAGTATAGTCCCCGGGGGACTCCAGCCCCAGCATTTT. It codes for CASSIVPGGLQPQHF.

The V gene is TRBV28, the J gene TRBJ2-7; 13 nucleotides agree with TRBD2. This CDR3 has 14 amino acids. Germline V gene sequence: CDR1 MDHEN, CDR2 SYDVKM. V lost 5 bases, J lost 3 bases, and 1 base stayed unmatched. CDR3 DNA: TGTGCCAGCAGTACTAGCGGGGGGGTCTACGAGCAGTACTTC. Its protein is CASSTSGGVYEQYF.

The chain combines TRBV27 with TRBJ1-2, with D unclear. This CDR3 is 13 amino acids long. The V end was cut by 5 bases, the J end by 4 bases, with 11 bases between. CDR1 and CDR2 (germline): MNHEY, SMNVEV (reference sequence). CDR3 loop: CASSASGGYGYTF. CDR3 nucleotide sequence: TGTGCCAGCAGTGCCTCGGGAGGCTATGGCTACACCTTC.

The rearrangement links TRBV7-2 to TRBJ1-2; 7 nucleotides align to TRBD1. Losses at the gene ends were 5 bases for V and 4 bases for J; bases not matched to a gene: 4. Per germline, CDR1 SGHTA and CDR2 FQGNSA. There are 13 residues in the CDR3. The CDR3 region is CASSPGQRYGYTF. The CDR3 nucleotides read TGTGCCAGCAGCCCGGGACAGCGCTATGGCTACACCTTC. Looking up the rest from reference TRBV7-2 and TRBJ1-2 gives the full variable domain: GAGVSQSPSNKVTEKGKDVELRCDPISGHTALYWYRQSLGQGLEFLIYFQGNSAPDKSGLPSDRFSAERTGGSVSTLTIQRTQQEDSAVYLCASSPGQRYGYTFGSGTRLTVV.

Sample share makes this clone medium-sized (0.01 to 0.1%). The V gene is TRBV6-4, the J gene TRBJ1-1, with D perhaps TRBD1 (5 bases). Germline CDR1 is MRHNA and CDR2 is SNTAGT. This CDR3 has 14 amino acids. V lost 2 bases and J lost 5, with 12 bases in between. CDR3 in DNA: TGTGCCAGCAGTGACGGGGACTCGCCTACTGAAGCTTTCTTT. This translates into CASSDGDSPTEAFF.

The chain is built from TRBV5-4 and TRBJ2-5; TRBD2 matches at 11 bases. V lost 4 bases, J lost 4 bases, and 9 bases stayed unmatched. This CDR3 has 16 amino acids. In germline, CDR1 is SGHNT, CDR2 YYREEE (reference sequence). CDR3 amino acids: CASSLKLAGVRETQYF. The CDR3 DNA reads TGTGCCAGCAGCCTGAAACTAGCGGGAGTTCGAGAGACCCAGTACTTC.